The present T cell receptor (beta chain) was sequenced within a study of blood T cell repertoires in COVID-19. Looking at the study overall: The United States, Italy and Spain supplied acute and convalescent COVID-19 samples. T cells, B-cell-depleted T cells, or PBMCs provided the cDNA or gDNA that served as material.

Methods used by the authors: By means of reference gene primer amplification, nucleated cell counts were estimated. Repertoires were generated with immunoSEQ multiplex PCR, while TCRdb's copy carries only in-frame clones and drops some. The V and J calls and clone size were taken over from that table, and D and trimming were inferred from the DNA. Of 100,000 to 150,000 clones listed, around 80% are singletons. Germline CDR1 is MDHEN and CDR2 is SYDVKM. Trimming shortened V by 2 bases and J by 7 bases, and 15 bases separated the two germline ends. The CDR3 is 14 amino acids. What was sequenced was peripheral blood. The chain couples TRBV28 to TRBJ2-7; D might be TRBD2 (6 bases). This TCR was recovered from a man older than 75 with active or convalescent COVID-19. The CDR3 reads CASSLTSVGGEQYF. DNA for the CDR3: TGTGCCAGCAGTTTAACTTCGGTGGGGGGAGAGCAGTACTTC.